This T cell receptor (beta chain) was retrieved from a study of blood T cell repertoires in COVID-19. About the study: T cells, B-cell-depleted T cells, or PBMCs supplied cDNA or gDNA.

In the authors' methods: Scientists estimated how many nucleated cells there were by amplifying reference gene primers. Using immunoSEQ multiplex PCR, the repertoire was profiled, and TCRdb retains in-frame clones only, with some absent. The DNA was the basis for D and trimming; V, J and clone size are from that table. The sample shows about 110,000 clones, around 90% of them seen only once. The source of this sequence is a man aged 35 to 55 with active or convalescent COVID-19. Sample: peripheral blood.

As DNA, the CDR3 is TGTGCCAGTAGCCCGGACAGGGGTAATACTGAAGCTTTCTTT. Translated, it gives CASSPDRGNTEAFF. V and J are TRBV19 and TRBJ1-1, with 9 bases that match TRBD1. Looked up from germline, CDR1 is LNHDA and CDR2 is SQIVND (reference sequence). V lost 6 bases and J lost 5; bases outside the gene matches: 7. The CDR3 spans 14 residues.